Following are 5 T cell receptor beta chains from one sample sequenced in a study of graft-versus-host responses after intestinal transplantation. Some clones are missing from TCRdb's copy, which holds only in-frame ones; the method was immunoSEQ multiplex PCR. The table records around 45,000 clones, 80% to 95% of them present only once. Their antigens remain unidentified. Source: unstimulated CD4+ T cells sorted from spleen or lymph node cells, taken before transplant. The receptors come from a human donor who was the organ donor for an intestinal transplant.

The V and J genes are TRBV6-6 and TRBJ2-5, with D maybe TRBD1 (6 bases). Deletions cut 0 bases from V and 3 bases from J, with 8 bases between. The length of the CDR3 is 14 residues. Germline values: CDR1 MNHNY, CDR2 SVGAGI (reference sequence). DNA of the CDR3: TGTGCCAGCAGTTACTCGAACAGGGAAGAGACCCAGTACTTC. Residues: CASSYSNREETQYF.

V is TRBV7-3 and J is TRBJ2-5; D remains ambiguous. CDR1 SGHTA and CDR2 FQGTGA come from the germline V gene. V lost 5 bases and J 0 bases, leaving 7 bases between the germline ends. The CDR3 loop spans 13 amino acids. The CDR3 loop is CASSLGHQETQYF. As DNA, the CDR3 is TGTGCCAGCAGCCTGGGCCACCAAGAGACCCAGTACTTC.

The count of this clone is one. The chain has TRBV28 and TRBJ2-5, with a tentative D call TRBD1 (5 bases). The CDR3 has 15 amino acids. V was trimmed by 5 bases and J by 2 bases, leaving 15 bases between them. CDR1 and CDR2 from the germline V gene are MDHEN and SYDVKM. Here the CDR3 reads CASSPGLETQETQYF. The CDR3 nucleotides are TGTGCCAGCAGTCCAGGGCTCGAGACACAAGAGACCCAGTACTTC. Together with reference TRBV28 and TRBJ2-5, the CDR3 gives the full variable domain: DVKVTQSSRYLVKRTGEKVFLECVQDMDHENMFWYRQDPGLGLRLIYFSYDVKMKEKGDIPEGYSVSREKKERFSLILESASTNQTSMYLCASSPGLETQETQYFGPGTRLLVL.

This clone was recorded only once. The chain is built from TRBV4-1 and TRBJ2-1; the D is unclear. CDR1 and CDR2 (germline): MGHRA, YSYEKL. The CDR3 is 14 amino acids. Trimming shortened V by 5 bases and J by 1 base, and 9 bases separated the two germline ends. The DNA for the CDR3 is TGCGCCAGCAGCTCAAATCCTTCCTACAATGAGCAGTTCTTC. Translating it yields CASSSNPSYNEQFF.

The rearrangement links TRBV28 to TRBJ2-2; the match to TRBD2 covers 11 bases. The CDR3 sequence is 15 residues long. Germline-derived CDR1 and CDR2 are MDHEN and SYDVKM. Unmatched junction bases numbered 2, after V lost 3 bases and J lost 5 bases. CDR3 coding DNA: TGTGCCAGCAGTTTTGCTAGCGGGAGGACCGGGGAGCTGTTTTTT. Translated, it gives CASSFASGRTGELFF.